Below, one TCR beta chain is given with its context. This entry is derived from a study of blood T cell repertoires in COVID-19. In the authors' workflow: Quantification of nucleated cells was approximated via reference gene primer amplification. Sequencing used immunoSEQ multiplex PCR; TCRdb keeps in-frame clones, though not all of them. The D gene and trimming were derived from the DNA, and the V and J assignments and clone size from that table. The sample has over 150,000 clones; about 85% are singletons. Germline CDR1 reads LNHDA; CDR2 reads SQIVND (reference sequence). This CDR3 region has 10 residues. V was trimmed by 9 bases and J by 3 bases, leaving 4 bases between them.

V usage is TRBV19 and J usage is TRBJ2-3; no clear D. The sequence derives from a man older than 75 with COVID-19, enrolled during active disease. Sequenced input: peripheral blood. The CDR3 spells CARRTDTQYF. As DNA, the CDR3 is TGTGCCAGGCGGACAGATACGCAGTATTTT.